This is a list of T cell receptor beta chains from one sample in a study of blood T cell repertoires in COVID-19. The assay was immunoSEQ multiplex PCR, and TCRdb's table has in-frame clones only and misses some. The repertoire consists of tens of thousands of clones, with roughly 79% occurring once and the leading ten covering 15% to 20%. The sequencing sample was made of peripheral blood. The receptors come from a man aged 55 to 70 with acute or convalescent COVID-19. Each CDR3 is given with its conserved first and last residue.

J gene,V gene,CDR3 protein
TRBJ1-1,TRBV7-9,CASSPRTGVGTEAFF
TRBJ2-3,TRBV24-1,CATSVGDTDTQYF
TRBJ2-7,TRBV21-1,CASSREDRSYEQYF
TRBJ1-1,TRBV30,CAWSRPGNRASEAFF
TRBJ1-6,TRBV6-5,CASSYSNFQYNSPLHF
TRBJ1-6,TRBV25-1,CASSGVGQGRLNSPLHF
TRBJ1-3,TRBV5-1,CASSLQPRVGNTIYF
TRBJ2-5,TRBV7-6,CASSLSRTGQETQYF
TRBJ2-3,TRBV5-1,CASSLRQGATDTQYF
TRBJ1-2,TRBV7-8,CASSFFLSPSGYTF
TRBJ1-6,TRBV15,CATSRDEGGVSPLHF
TRBJ2-1,TRBV5-6,CASSLSGGEHNEQFF
TRBJ2-3,TRBV11-3,CASSSRQTGTQYF
TRBJ1-2,TRBV27,CASRDRTYGYTF
TRBJ2-7,TRBV14,CASSQDTTRNYEQYF
TRBJ2-7,TRBV6-5,CASSSVSALEYF
TRBJ2-1,TRBV4-3,CASSQAGSYNEQFF
TRBJ2-3,TRBV5-5,CASSPRTGLDTQYF
TRBJ2-1,TRBV27,CASNPDRAWANEQFF
TRBJ2-1,TRBV24-1,CATSDLGTSGGAHEQFF
TRBJ1-1,TRBV4-1,CASSQETVAFF
TRBJ1-3,TRBV19,CASSMTVTSGNTIYF
TRBJ2-3,TRBV4-3,CASSQGSGGGGTDTQYF
TRBJ2-1,TRBV5-1,CASSSTGFRSYNEQFF
TRBJ2-1,TRBV6-2/TRBV6-3,CASSYSATGVGNEQFF
TRBJ2-1,TRBV7-2,CASSRVKGYNEQFF
TRBJ2-3,TRBV3-1/TRBV3-2,CASSQGASGAWPTDTQYF
TRBJ2-3,TRBV9,CASSAIQGGHTQYF
TRBJ1-6,TRBV6-4,CASRDTSYNSPLHF